The clone carrying this TCR beta chain was detected only a few times. The target antigen is unknown. These data are taken from a study of CD8+ T cells in alopecia areata. Findings and limits, study-wide: Shared TCR sequences were less clear between patients than in mice, possibly partly from HLA diversity.

The CDR3 sequence is 13 residues long. Per germline, CDR1 SEHNR and CDR2 FQNEAQ (reference sequence). Trimming removed 4 bases at V and 3 bases at J, with 10 bases between. RNA was isolated and reverse transcribed to cDNA, the sequencing template. Using immunoSEQ multiplex PCR, the repertoire was profiled, and TCRdb retains in-frame clones only, with some absent. The table includes 150,000 to 200,000 clones, about 60% detected once. This specimen consisted of CD4+ T cells sorted from blood, obtained at week 0. This clonotype was obtained from a human donor with alopecia areata. The chain combines TRBV7-9 with TRBJ2-7; the D is unclear. This chain's CDR3 is CASSSSFGYEQYF. CDR3 DNA: TGTGCCAGCAGCTCCAGTTTCGGCTACGAGCAGTACTTC.